Below are 30 T cell receptor beta chains sequenced from a single sample in a study of neurological immune-mediated disorders. One entry per CDR3 protein results from TCRdb running MiXCR on the 5' RACE reads. The sample records over 65,000 distinct CDR3 sequences, 2% to 3% being singletons. The sequencing input was PBMCs. These receptors were obtained from a woman in her 30s with multiple sclerosis.

This clonotype showed up many times. V gene TRBV20-1 combines with J gene TRBJ2-7; D remains unclear. The CDR3 contains 11 residues. Trimming removed 5 bases from V and 3 bases from J, with 8 bases in between. The V gene's germline CDR1 is DFQATT and CDR2 SNEGSKA (reference sequence). The CDR3 region has the DNA TGCAGTGCTGAAATGGACTACGAGCAGTACTTC. It translates to CSAEMDYEQYF.

This clonotype was observed many times. V gene TRBV7-2 combines with J gene TRBJ2-1; possibly TRBD2 for D (6 bases). Germline values: CDR1 SGHTA, CDR2 FQGNSA. CDR3 size: 17 residues. Trimming took 4 bases from V and 4 from J, leaving 20 bases between them. CDR3: CASSSLGSAALYNEQFF. The CDR3 DNA is TGTGCCAGCAGCTCCCTCGGGAGCGCGGCGCTTTACAATGAGCAGTTCTTC.

This clonotype was seen at least ten times. The chain uses TRBV7-8 and TRBJ2-1; 7 bases match TRBD2. J lost 3 bases, V lost 4 bases, and 6 bases had no gene match. This CDR3 has 15 amino acids. Per the germline V gene, CDR1 is SGHVS and CDR2 is FQNEAQ. As DNA, the CDR3 is TGTGCCAGCAGCTCCTGGGGCGGGGGCTACAATGAGCAGTTCTTC. Its protein product is CASSSWGGGYNEQFF.

In its sample, this clonotype was seen many times. The rearrangement uses TRBV20-1 and TRBJ1-5, with D possibly TRBD1 on 6 matching bases. Germline V gene data show CDR1 as DFQATT and CDR2 as SNEGSKA (reference sequence). This CDR3 spans 14 amino acids. V lost 6 bases and J lost 4, with 16 bases in between. This CDR3 is CSASRGQLNQPQHF. CDR3 DNA sequence: TGCAGTGCAAGCCGGGGGCAGCTGAATCAGCCCCAGCATTTT.

This clonotype was seen repeatedly, ten times or more. J is TRBJ2-7 and V is TRBV20-1; D is possibly TRBD1 (6 bases). This CDR3 has 17 amino acids. Germline loops: CDR1 DFQATT, CDR2 SNEGSKA (reference sequence). The V end was cut by 1 base, the J end by 2 bases, with 21 bases between. CDR3 region: CSARGEGTRTAPYEQYF. In DNA, the CDR3 is TGCAGTGCTAGAGGAGAGGGGACCCGGACAGCTCCCTACGAGCAGTACTTC.

The sample holds many counts of this clonotype. The chain joins TRBV20-1 to TRBJ2-1; 8 positions match TRBD2. V trimming: 0 bases; J trimming: 0 bases; junction bases outside the gene matches: 4. Germline CDR1 DFQATT, CDR2 SNEGSKA (reference sequence). The CDR3 has 16 residues. CDR3: CSARDKGLDSYNEQFF. The DNA of the CDR3 is TGCAGTGCTAGAGATAAGGGACTAGACTCCTACAATGAGCAGTTCTTC.

This clonotype was observed at least ten times. Written as DNA, the CDR3 is TGTGCCAGCTCACCAGGGCAGGGGGATTCACCCCTCCACTTT. Translating it yields CASSPGQGDSPLHF. The chain recombines TRBV18 with TRBJ1-6; 7 positions agree with TRBD1. The junction had 3 bases not matched to a gene; V was cut back by 2 bases and J by 8 bases. CDR1 KGHSH and CDR2 LQKENI come from the germline V gene. This CDR3 spans 14 amino acids.

This clonotype was seen repeatedly, ten times or more. This chain joins TRBV29-1 and TRBJ2-5; tentatively, D is TRBD1 (5 bases). Trimming left V 4 bases short and J 2 bases short, with 8 bases between. Looked up from germline, CDR1 is SQVTM and CDR2 is ANQGSEA. The CDR3 covers 12 residues. CDR3: CSVVRQQETQYF. The CDR3, as DNA: TGCAGCGTTGTCAGACAGCAAGAGACCCAGTACTTC.

This clonotype was found many times. This chain uses TRBV27 with TRBJ2-3; D is perhaps TRBD2 (6 bases). The germline V gene encodes CDR1 MNHEY and CDR2 SMNVEV (reference sequence). The CDR3 is made up of 16 amino acids. V lost 2 bases, J lost 2 bases, and 14 bases lay in between. The CDR3 sequence: CASSLVASADTDTQYF. CDR3 DNA sequence: TGTGCCAGCAGTTTAGTCGCTAGCGCAGACACAGATACGCAGTATTTT.

The J gene is TRBJ2-7, the V gene TRBV24-1; the D gene is possibly TRBD2 (5 bases). The CDR3 runs 15 residues. Trimming stripped 3 bases from V and 7 bases from J, with 18 bases between. Germline CDR1 and CDR2: KGHDR and SFDVKD. The CDR3 bases are TGTGCCACCAGTGATGCCGGCGAGAGGACGGGGGAGCAGTACTTC. It translates to CATSDAGERTGEQYF.

This clonotype has more than one count but fewer than ten. Here the CDR3 omits its conserved ending phenylalanine or tryptophan, so a read error is the likely source. As DNA, the CDR3 is TGTGCCACTGGACTAGTTCATGAGACCCAGTACAAC. Its translation: CATGLVHETQYN. This sequence joins TRBV15 and TRBJ2-5; TRBD2 matches at 7 bases. Germline-derived CDR1 and CDR2 are LNHNV and YYDKDF (reference sequence). The CDR3 loop spans 12 amino acids. The V gene end was trimmed by 9 bases and the J gene end by 5 bases; junction bases not matched to a gene: 6.

This clonotype occurred many times. The chain uses TRBV29-1 and TRBJ2-2, with 7 bases matching TRBD2. There are 14 residues in the CDR3. V lost 6 bases, J lost 1 base, and 5 bases stayed unmatched. In germline, CDR1 is SQVTM, CDR2 ANQGSEA. This chain's CDR3 is CSVRTSENTGELFF. The CDR3 DNA reads TGCAGCGTCCGGACTAGTGAGAACACCGGGGAGCTGTTTTTT.

This clonotype was detected ten times or more. The chain has TRBV5-5 and TRBJ2-6; D gene ambiguous. The CDR3 loop spans 14 amino acids. CDR1 and CDR2 (germline): SGHKS, YYEKEE (reference sequence). V dropped 9 bases and J dropped 0 bases, with 10 bases sitting between them. The CDR3 spells CATRRASGANVLTF. The CDR3 DNA is TGTGCCACCCGTCGGGCCTCTGGGGCCAACGTCCTGACTTTC.

This clonotype was seen ten or more times. The J gene is TRBJ2-7, the V gene TRBV20-1; no clear D. V lost 5 bases to trimming and J lost 1 base, with 12 bases between them. In germline, CDR1 is DFQATT, CDR2 SNEGSKA (reference sequence). The CDR3 runs 13 residues. As DNA, the CDR3 is TGCAGTGCTTCCCGGACGGAGTCCTACGAGCAGTACTTC. Its protein product is CSASRTESYEQYF.

This clonotype has at least ten counts. The V call is TRBV27, the J call TRBJ2-7; perhaps TRBD1 as D (6 bases). Germline V gene sequence: CDR1 MNHEY, CDR2 SMNVEV (reference sequence). The CDR3 runs to 15 residues. V was pared by 6 bases and J by 4 bases, with 19 bases between. The DNA for the CDR3 is TGTGCCAGCAGACACGGTGTTCAGGGGAGATACGAGCAGTACTTC. It translates to CASRHGVQGRYEQYF.

This clonotype occurred many times. The chain has TRBV7-2 and TRBJ2-2; 8 nucleotides agree with TRBD2. J gave up 6 bases and V 1 base, and 7 bases lay outside the gene matches. CDR1 SGHTA and CDR2 FQGNSA come from the germline V gene. The CDR3 totals 16 residues. In DNA, the CDR3 is TGTGCCAGCAGCTTAGTTTCCGGGAGGGCCGCCGGGGAGCTGTTTTTT. Amino acid sequence: CASSLVSGRAAGELFF.

This clonotype showed up many times. The V call is TRBV12-3 or TRBV12-4, the J call TRBJ1-4; 7 bases align to TRBD1. The CDR3 contains 17 residues. Trimming at V came to 4 bases and at J to 8 bases, leaving 16 bases not matched to a gene. The CDR3 nucleotides read TGTGCCAGCAGTTCCCGACAGGGATCGATGAAGCCCGAAAAACTGTTTTTT. Translated: CASSSRQGSMKPEKLFF.

This clonotype showed up many times. The chain uses TRBV28 and TRBJ2-1, with D perhaps TRBD1 or TRBD2 (5 bases each). Per germline, CDR1 MDHEN and CDR2 SYDVKM. The ends were cut back, 3 bases at V and 0 bases at J, with 15 bases in the middle. The CDR3 runs 17 residues. CDR3 sequence reads: CASSFPGTPSSYNEQFF. The DNA for the CDR3 is TGTGCCAGCAGTTTTCCCGGGACGCCTAGCTCCTACAATGAGCAGTTCTTC.

This clonotype was picked up a small number of times. CDR3 sequence (DNA): TGTGCCAGCAGCTATAGCGGAGATAGCACAGATACGCAGTATTTT. Protein: CASSYSGDSTDTQYF. The chain is built from TRBV7-2 and TRBJ2-3, with D perhaps matching TRBD2 (6 bases). The germline gives CDR1 SGHTA, CDR2 FQGNSA. The V gene lost 4 bases and the J gene lost 0 bases, with 11 bases spanning the gap. The CDR3 consists of 15 residues.

This clonotype was observed many times. J is TRBJ2-7 and V is TRBV5-6, with D unresolved. CDR1 is SGHDT and CDR2 is YYEEEE in the germline V gene. Trimming took 0 bases from V and 6 from J, leaving 10 bases between them. The CDR3 contains 13 residues. The CDR3 is CASSLVNTFEQYF. CDR3 nucleotides: TGTGCCAGCAGCTTGGTGAATACTTTCGAGCAGTACTTC.

This clonotype was detected ten times or more. This rearrangement joins TRBV6-5 to TRBJ1-5; D is possibly TRBD1 (5 bases). V was shortened by 5 bases and J by 4 bases, with 9 bases between the two germline ends. The CDR3 loop spans 13 amino acids. Germline V CDR1 and CDR2: MNHEY, SVGAGI. CDR3: CASSGTVNQPQHF. The CDR3 DNA reads TGTGCCAGCAGTGGGACGGTGAATCAGCCCCAGCATTTT.

V gene TRBV7-2 combines with J gene TRBJ1-5; no clear D gene. CDR3 size: 12 residues. V lost 5 bases and J lost 12, with 14 bases in between. The germline V gene encodes CDR1 SGHTA and CDR2 FQGNSA. The CDR3 sequence: CASSLDRRRQHF. DNA for the CDR3: TGTGCCAGCAGCCTCGACCGCAGGCGCCAGCATTTT.

There are many counts of this clonotype. The chain links TRBV6-5 to TRBJ1-6; D gene ambiguous. Trimming removed 0 bases from V and 0 bases from J, with 9 bases in between. Germline CDR1 is MNHEY and CDR2 is SVGAGI. The CDR3 runs to 17 residues. This CDR3 reads CASSYSWPYSYNSPLHF. As DNA, the CDR3 is TGTGCCAGCAGTTACTCGTGGCCATACTCCTATAATTCACCCCTCCACTTT.

This clonotype was detected ten times or more. This chain links TRBV9 with TRBJ2-7, with 9 bases fitting TRBD1. Trimming removed 4 bases from V and 5 bases from J; junction bases left unmatched: 7. Looked up from germline, CDR1 is SGDLS and CDR2 is YYNGEE. The CDR3 extends over 14 amino acids. The CDR3 sequence: CASSNRDRVNEQYF. CDR3 DNA sequence: TGTGCCAGCAGCAACCGGGACAGGGTAAACGAGCAGTACTTC. Full variable domain (rest looked up from reference TRBV9 and TRBJ2-7): DSGVTQTPKHLITATGQRVTLRCSPRSGDLSVYWYQQSLDQGLQFLIQYYNGEERAKGNILERFSAQQFPDLHSELNLSSLELGDSALYFCASSNRDRVNEQYFGPGTRLTVT.

Only a few counts were recorded for this clonotype. This chain connects TRBV5-1 to TRBJ1-1, with 7 bases fitting TRBD1. Germline loops: CDR1 SGHRS, CDR2 YFSETQ. V was clipped by 0 bases and J by 7 bases; unmatched bases: 9. The CDR3 is 15 amino acids. CDR3 sequence (DNA): TGCGCCAGCAGCTTGGGAGGGGGCTCCGTAGTTGAAGCTTTCTTT. This gives the protein CASSLGGGSVVEAFF.

This clonotype was found many times. The gene calls are TRBV5-1 and TRBJ2-4; D might be TRBD1 (6 bases). Germline V gene lookup returns CDR1 SGHRS and CDR2 YFSETQ. Deletions cut 4 bases from V and 8 bases from J, with 19 bases between. CDR3 length: 15 residues. The CDR3 region is CASSPGTQGWDIQYF. Written as DNA, the CDR3 is TGCGCCAGCAGCCCGGGAACACAGGGATGGGACATTCAGTACTTC. Filled out from reference TRBV5-1 and TRBJ2-4, the complete variable domain reads KAGVTQTPRYLIKTRGQQVTLSCSPISGHRSVSWYQQTPGQGLQFLFEYFSETQRNKGNFPGRFSGRQFSNSRSEMNVSTLELGDSALYLCASSPGTQGWDIQYFGAGTRLSVL.

This clonotype was seen many times. The chain joins TRBV2 to TRBJ2-7; 7 bases fit TRBD1. CDR3 length equals 14 residues. The germline CDR1 and CDR2 sequences are SNHLY and FYNNEI. The trim removed 4 bases at V and 3 bases at J, leaving 6 bases unmatched. CDR3 residues: CASSVIGTVYEQYF. CDR3 sequence (DNA): TGTGCCAGCAGTGTTATAGGGACAGTCTACGAGCAGTACTTC. Drawing the rest from reference TRBV2 and TRBJ2-7, the complete variable domain is EPEVTQTPSHQVTQMGQEVILRCVPISNHLYFYWYRQILGQKVEFLVSFYNNEISEKSEIFDDQFSVERPDGSNFTLKIRSTKLEDSAMYFCASSVIGTVYEQYFGPGTRLTVT.

This clonotype was observed many times. This rearrangement joins TRBV5-6 to TRBJ2-2; 8 bases line up with TRBD2. The J segment lost 2 bases and the V segment lost 2 bases, leaving 11 bases of the junction unmatched. Germline V gene sequence: CDR1 SGHDT, CDR2 YYEEEE. CDR3 length: 18 amino acids. The chain's CDR3 is CASSFSGTRVSNTGELFF. DNA for the CDR3: TGTGCCAGCAGCTTCTCCGGGACTAGGGTGTCCAACACCGGGGAGCTGTTTTTT. Full variable domain (rest looked up from reference TRBV5-6 and TRBJ2-2): DAGVTQSPTHLIKTRGQQVTLRCSPKSGHDTVSWYQQALGQGPQFIFQYYEEEERQRGNFPDRFSGHQFPNYSSELNVNALLLGDSALYLCASSFSGTRVSNTGELFFGEGSRLTVL.

In its sample, this clonotype was seen many times. The rearrangement uses TRBV20-1 and TRBJ2-7; TRBD1 matches 9 bases. Losses at the gene ends were 3 bases for V and 5 bases for J; bases not matched to a gene: 14. CDR1 is DFQATT and CDR2 is SNEGSKA in the germline V gene (reference sequence). This CDR3 is built from 16 residues. The CDR3: CSASVPGQGNFHEQYF. In DNA, the CDR3 is TGCAGTGCTAGCGTCCCGGGACAGGGTAATTTCCACGAGCAGTACTTC.

This clonotype came up many times. This sequence joins TRBV28 and TRBJ2-1; TRBD1 matches at 9 bases. The CDR3 is made up of 16 amino acids. The germline V gene encodes CDR1 MDHEN and CDR2 SYDVKM. V gave up 3 bases and J gave up 7 bases; unmatched junction bases: 10. In DNA form, the CDR3 reads TGTGCCAGCAGTTTTGAGGGGACAGGGATATCTAATGAGCAGTTCTTC. It codes for CASSFEGTGISNEQFF. Based on the CDR3 plus reference TRBV28 and TRBJ2-1, the full variable domain is DVKVTQSSRYLVKRTGEKVFLECVQDMDHENMFWYRQDPGLGLRLIYFSYDVKMKEKGDIPEGYSVSREKKERFSLILESASTNQTSMYLCASSFEGTGISNEQFFGPGTRLTVL.